This record looks at one T cell receptor beta chain sequence and its context. Random hexamers were used to reverse transcribe about 0.5 to 1 ug of RNA. TCRdb redid the calling of the immunoSEQ multiplex PCR reads with MiXCR, one entry per CDR3 protein. Of roughly 160,000 distinct CDR3 sequences listed, around 96% are singletons. The data belong to a study of CD8 T cells in Susac syndrome. In germline, CDR1 is KGHDR, CDR2 SFDVKD. Trimming at V came to 2 bases and at J to 6 bases, leaving 4 bases not matched to a gene. This CDR3 has 16 amino acids. Controls comprised healthy donors matched for age and sex.

The chain recombines TRBV24-1 with TRBJ2-5; 14 positions agree with TRBD2. The sequenced sample was CD4+ T cells from PBMCs. This TCR was sampled from a human donor in good health. The CDR3 nucleotides are TGTGCCACCAGTGATTCCAGACTAGCGGGGGGGCAGACCCAGTACTTC. Translated: CATSDSRLAGGQTQYF.